The T cell receptor beta chain described here comes from a study of blood T cells in healthy people across ages. Next came a second PCR, run for about 6 to 12 cycles, which used a sample-barcoded 5' primer along with a J-beta primer mix. TCRdb passed the 5' RACE reads through MiXCR, listing each CDR3 protein once. The repertoire consists of 1 million or so distinct CDR3 sequences, with under 45% occurring once and the leading ten covering 18%. Peripheral blood was drawn, roughly 10 milliliters per donor. CDR3 length: 16 amino acids. V dropped 3 bases and J dropped 2 bases, with 15 bases sitting between them.

Material for sequencing was blood. The receptor was isolated from an older woman in good health. The chain carries TRBV12-3 or TRBV12-4 and TRBJ2-3; D is unclear. Written as DNA, the CDR3 is TGTGCCAGCAGTTTTGAAAGGGCCTTAAACACAGATACGCAGTATTTT. Translation gives CASSFERALNTDTQYF.